This paragraph covers one T cell receptor (beta chain) sequence. The antigen is not known. The germline V and J ends were trimmed by 1 base and 9 bases, with 8 bases remaining between them. The CDR3 is 13 residues long. Germline lookup yields CDR1 SGHDT and CDR2 YYEEEE. TCRdb passed the 5' RACE reads through MiXCR, listing each CDR3 protein once. The sample consists of about 350,000 distinct CDR3 sequences, roughly 15% of them appearing once. The data originate from a study of T-cell memory formation after mild COVID-19. Study-wide results and caveats: Researchers report contracting CD4+ clones mostly in CM and EM, with CD8+ clones in EMRA.

The specimen was PBMCs or a T cell subset sorted from them (not recorded which). This receptor was taken from a young man who had mild COVID-19 (a few samples of this study predate the infection). Cell type and time point are not known. This chain uses TRBV5-6 with TRBJ1-6; tentative D call: TRBD1 (5 bases). As DNA, the CDR3 is TGTGCCAGCAGCTTGCAGGGACTTTCACCCCTCCACTTT. It encodes CASSLQGLSPLHF.